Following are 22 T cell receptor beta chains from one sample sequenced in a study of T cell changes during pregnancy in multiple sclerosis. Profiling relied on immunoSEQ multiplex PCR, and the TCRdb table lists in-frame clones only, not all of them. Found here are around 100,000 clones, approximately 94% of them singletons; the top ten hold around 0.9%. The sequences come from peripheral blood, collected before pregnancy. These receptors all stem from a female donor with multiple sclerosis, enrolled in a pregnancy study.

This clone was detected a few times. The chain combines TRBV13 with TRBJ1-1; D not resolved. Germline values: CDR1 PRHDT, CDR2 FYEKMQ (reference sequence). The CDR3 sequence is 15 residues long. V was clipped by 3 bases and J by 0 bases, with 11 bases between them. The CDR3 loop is CASSFYRAMNTEAFF. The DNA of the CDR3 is TGTGCCAGCAGCTTCTACAGAGCCATGAACACTGAAGCTTTCTTT. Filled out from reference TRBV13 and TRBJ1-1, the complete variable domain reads AAGVIQSPRHLIKEKRETATLKCYPIPRHDTVYWYQQGPGQDPQFLISFYEKMQSDKGSIPDRFSAQQFSDYHSELNMSSLELGDSALYFCASSFYRAMNTEAFFGQGTRLTVV.

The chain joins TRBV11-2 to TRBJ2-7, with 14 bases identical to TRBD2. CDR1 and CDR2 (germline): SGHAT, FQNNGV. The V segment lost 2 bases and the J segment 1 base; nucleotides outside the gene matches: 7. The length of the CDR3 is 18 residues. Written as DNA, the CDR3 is TGTGCCAGCAGCTTACCGACTAGCGGGAGGGGGACTTCCTACGAGCAGTACTTC. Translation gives CASSLPTSGRGTSYEQYF.

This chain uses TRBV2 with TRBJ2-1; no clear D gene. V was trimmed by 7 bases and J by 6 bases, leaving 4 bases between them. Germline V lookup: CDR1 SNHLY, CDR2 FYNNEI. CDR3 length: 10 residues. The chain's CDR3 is CASTGNEQFF. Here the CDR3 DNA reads TGTGCCAGCACCGGCAATGAGCAGTTCTTC. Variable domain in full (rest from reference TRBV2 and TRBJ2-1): EPEVTQTPSHQVTQMGQEVILRCVPISNHLYFYWYRQILGQKVEFLVSFYNNEISEKSEIFDDQFSVERPDGSNFTLKIRSTKLEDSAMYFCASTGNEQFFGPGTRLTVL.

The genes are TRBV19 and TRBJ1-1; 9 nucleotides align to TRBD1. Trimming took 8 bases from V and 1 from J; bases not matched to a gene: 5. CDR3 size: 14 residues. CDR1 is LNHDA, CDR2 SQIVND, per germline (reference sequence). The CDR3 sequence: CASWTGDGNTEAFF. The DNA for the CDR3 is TGTGCCAGTTGGACAGGGGACGGGAACACTGAAGCTTTCTTT. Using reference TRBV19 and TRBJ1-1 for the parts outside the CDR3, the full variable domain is DGGITQSPKYLFRKEGQNVTLSCEQNLNHDAMYWYRQDPGQGLRLIYYSQIVNDFQKGDIAEGYSVSREKKESFPLTVTSAQKNPTAFYLCASWTGDGNTEAFFGQGTRLTVV.

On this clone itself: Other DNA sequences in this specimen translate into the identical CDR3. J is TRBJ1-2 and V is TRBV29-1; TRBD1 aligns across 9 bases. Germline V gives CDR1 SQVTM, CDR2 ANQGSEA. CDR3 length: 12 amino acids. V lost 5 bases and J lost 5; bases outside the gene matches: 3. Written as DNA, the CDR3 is TGCAGCGTTCCCGACAGGGGGTATGGCTACACCTTC. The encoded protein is CSVPDRGYGYTF.

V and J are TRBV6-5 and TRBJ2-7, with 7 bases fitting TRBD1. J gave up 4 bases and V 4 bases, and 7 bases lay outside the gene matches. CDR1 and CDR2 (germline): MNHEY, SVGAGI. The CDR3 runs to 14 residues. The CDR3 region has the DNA TGTGCCAGCAGTTTCCGGGACAGTTTATACGAGCAGTACTTC. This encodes CASSFRDSLYEQYF.

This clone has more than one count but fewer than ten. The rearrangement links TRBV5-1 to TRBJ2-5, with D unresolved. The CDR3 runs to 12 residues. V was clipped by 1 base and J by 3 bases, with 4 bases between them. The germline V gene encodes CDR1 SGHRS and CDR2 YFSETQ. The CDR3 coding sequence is TGCGCCAGCAGCTTGCCGGAAGAGACCCAGTACTTC. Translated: CASSLPEETQYF.

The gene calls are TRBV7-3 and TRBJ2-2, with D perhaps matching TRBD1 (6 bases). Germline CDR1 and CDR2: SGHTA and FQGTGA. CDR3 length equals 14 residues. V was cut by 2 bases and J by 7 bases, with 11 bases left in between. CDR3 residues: CASSLYQGHGELFF. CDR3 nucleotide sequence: TGTGCCAGCAGCTTATATCAGGGGCACGGGGAGCTGTTTTTT.

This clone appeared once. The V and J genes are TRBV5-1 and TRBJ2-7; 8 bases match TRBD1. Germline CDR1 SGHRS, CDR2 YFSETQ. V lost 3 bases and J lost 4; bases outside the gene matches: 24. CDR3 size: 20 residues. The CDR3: CASSWGFPGTGFNIGYEQYF. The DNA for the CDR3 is TGCGCCAGCAGCTGGGGCTTCCCGGGGACAGGCTTCAATATCGGGTACGAGCAGTACTTC. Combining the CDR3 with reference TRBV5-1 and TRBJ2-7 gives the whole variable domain KAGVTQTPRYLIKTRGQQVTLSCSPISGHRSVSWYQQTPGQGLQFLFEYFSETQRNKGNFPGRFSGRQFSNSRSEMNVSTLELGDSALYLCASSWGFPGTGFNIGYEQYFGPGTRLTVT.

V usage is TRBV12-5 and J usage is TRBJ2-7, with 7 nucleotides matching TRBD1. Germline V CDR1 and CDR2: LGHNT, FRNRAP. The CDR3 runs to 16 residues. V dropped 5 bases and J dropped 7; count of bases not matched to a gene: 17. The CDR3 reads CASGPTGKRADGEQYF. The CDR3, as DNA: TGTGCTAGTGGTCCGACAGGGAAAAGGGCGGATGGGGAGCAGTACTTC.

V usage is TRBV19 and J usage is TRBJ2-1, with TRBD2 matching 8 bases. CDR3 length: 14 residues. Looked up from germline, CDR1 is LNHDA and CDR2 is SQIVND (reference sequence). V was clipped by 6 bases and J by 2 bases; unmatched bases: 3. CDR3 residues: CASSVAGTYNEQFF. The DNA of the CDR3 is TGTGCCAGTAGCGTAGCGGGAACCTACAATGAGCAGTTCTTC. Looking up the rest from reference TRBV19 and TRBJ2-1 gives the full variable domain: DGGITQSPKYLFRKEGQNVTLSCEQNLNHDAMYWYRQDPGQGLRLIYYSQIVNDFQKGDIAEGYSVSREKKESFPLTVTSAQKNPTAFYLCASSVAGTYNEQFFGPGTRLTVL.

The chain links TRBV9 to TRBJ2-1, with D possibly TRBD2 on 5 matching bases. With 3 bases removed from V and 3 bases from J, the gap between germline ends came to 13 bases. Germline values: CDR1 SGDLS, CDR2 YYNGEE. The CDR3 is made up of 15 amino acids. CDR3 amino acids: CASSATPSSYNEQFF. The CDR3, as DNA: TGTGCCAGCAGCGCTACTCCTAGCAGCTACAATGAGCAGTTCTTC.

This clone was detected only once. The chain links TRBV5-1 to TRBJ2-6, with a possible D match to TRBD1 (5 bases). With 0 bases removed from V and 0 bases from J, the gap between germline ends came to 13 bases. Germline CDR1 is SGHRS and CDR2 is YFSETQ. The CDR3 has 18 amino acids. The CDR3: CASSLVVQGSSGANVLTF. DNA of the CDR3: TGCGCCAGCAGCTTGGTCGTTCAGGGTTCCTCTGGGGCCAACGTCCTGACTTTC.

The CDR3 DNA reads TGTGCCAGCAGTTACTCGGGAGGGTCTAACTATGGCTACACCTTC. Amino acids: CASSYSGGSNYGYTF. J is TRBJ1-2 and V is TRBV6-5; D unresolved. Trimming took 0 bases from V and 0 from J, leaving 8 bases between them. There are 15 residues in the CDR3. Germline V lookup: CDR1 MNHEY, CDR2 SVGAGI.

DNA of the CDR3: TGTGCCAGCAGCTTTGGACTAGCTGATTACAATGAGCAGTTCTTC. The encoded protein is CASSFGLADYNEQFF. V gene TRBV5-8 combines with J gene TRBJ2-1; 8 nucleotides align to TRBD2. Germline trimming cut 2 bases from V and 4 bases from J; bases unmatched to any gene: 5. CDR3 size: 15 residues. Germline values: CDR1 SGHTS, CDR2 YDEGEE.

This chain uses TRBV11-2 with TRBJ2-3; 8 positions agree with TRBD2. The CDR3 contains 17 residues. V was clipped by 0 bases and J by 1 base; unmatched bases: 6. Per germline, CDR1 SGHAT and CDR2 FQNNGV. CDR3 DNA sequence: TGTGCCAGCAGCTTAGATCAACTAGCGGTGGGCACAGATACGCAGTATTTT. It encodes CASSLDQLAVGTDTQYF.

DNA of the CDR3: TGTGCCAGCAGCTCTTCTAGCGGGTCCTACGAGCAGTACTTC. Translating it yields CASSSSSGSYEQYF. The rearrangement uses TRBV5-4 and TRBJ2-7; 8 bases fit TRBD2. CDR3 length: 14 amino acids. Trimming cost V 3 bases and J 1 base; bases outside gene matches: 3. The germline V gene encodes CDR1 SGHNT and CDR2 YYREEE (reference sequence).

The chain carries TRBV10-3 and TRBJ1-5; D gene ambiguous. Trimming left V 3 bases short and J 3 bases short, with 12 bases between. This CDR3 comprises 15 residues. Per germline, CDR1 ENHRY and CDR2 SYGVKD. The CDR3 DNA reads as TGTGCCATCAGTGAACCAGGTTCTGACAATCAGCCCCAGCATTTT. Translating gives CAISEPGSDNQPQHF.

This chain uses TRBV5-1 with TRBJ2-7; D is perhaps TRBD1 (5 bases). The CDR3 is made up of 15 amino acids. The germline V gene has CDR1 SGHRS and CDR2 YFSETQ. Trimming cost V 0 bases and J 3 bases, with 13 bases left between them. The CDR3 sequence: CASSLVMRQGYEQYF. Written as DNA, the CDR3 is TGCGCCAGCAGCTTGGTCATGCGGCAGGGCTACGAGCAGTACTTC.

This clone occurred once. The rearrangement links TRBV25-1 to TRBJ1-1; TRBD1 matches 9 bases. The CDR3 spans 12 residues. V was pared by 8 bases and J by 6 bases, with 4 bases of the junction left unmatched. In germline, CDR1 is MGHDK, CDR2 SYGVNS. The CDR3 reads CASGDRVSEAFF. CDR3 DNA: TGTGCCAGCGGGGACAGGGTCTCTGAAGCTTTCTTT.

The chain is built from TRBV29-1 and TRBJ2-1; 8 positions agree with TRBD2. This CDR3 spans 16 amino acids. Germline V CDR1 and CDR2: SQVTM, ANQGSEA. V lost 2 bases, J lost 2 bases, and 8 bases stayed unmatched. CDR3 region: CSVEPRTGLAYNEQFF. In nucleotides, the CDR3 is TGCAGCGTTGAACCCCGCACGGGACTAGCCTACAATGAGCAGTTCTTC.

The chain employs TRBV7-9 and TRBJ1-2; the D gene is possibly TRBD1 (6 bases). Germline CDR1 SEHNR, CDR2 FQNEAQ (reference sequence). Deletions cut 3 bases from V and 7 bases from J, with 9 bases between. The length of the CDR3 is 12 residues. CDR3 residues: CASSFNRAGYTF. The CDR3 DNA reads TGTGCCAGCAGCTTTAACAGGGCTGGCTACACCTTC.